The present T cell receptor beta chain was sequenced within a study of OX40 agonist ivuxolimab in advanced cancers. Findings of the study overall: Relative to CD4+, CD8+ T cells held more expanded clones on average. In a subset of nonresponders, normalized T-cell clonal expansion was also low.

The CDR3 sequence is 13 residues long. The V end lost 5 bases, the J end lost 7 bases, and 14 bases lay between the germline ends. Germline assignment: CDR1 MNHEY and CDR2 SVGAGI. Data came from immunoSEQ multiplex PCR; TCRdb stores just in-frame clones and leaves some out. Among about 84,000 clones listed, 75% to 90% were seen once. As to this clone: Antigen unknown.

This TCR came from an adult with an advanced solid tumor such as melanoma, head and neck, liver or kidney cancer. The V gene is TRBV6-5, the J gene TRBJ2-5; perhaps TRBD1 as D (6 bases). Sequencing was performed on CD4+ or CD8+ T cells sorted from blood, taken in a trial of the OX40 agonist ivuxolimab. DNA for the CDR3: TGTGCCAGCAGTCTCGGGACATCGAGGACCCAGTACTTC. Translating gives CASSLGTSRTQYF.